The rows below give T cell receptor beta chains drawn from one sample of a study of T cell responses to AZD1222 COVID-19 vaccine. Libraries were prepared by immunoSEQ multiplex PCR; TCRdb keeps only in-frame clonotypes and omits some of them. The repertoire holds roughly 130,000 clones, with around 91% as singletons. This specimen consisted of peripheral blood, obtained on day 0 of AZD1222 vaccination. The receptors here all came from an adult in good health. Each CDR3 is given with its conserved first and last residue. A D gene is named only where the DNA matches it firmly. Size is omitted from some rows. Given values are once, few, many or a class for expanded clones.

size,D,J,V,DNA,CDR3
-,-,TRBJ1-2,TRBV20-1,TGCAGTGCTAGTGGGAACCATGGCTACACCTTC,CSASGNHGYTF
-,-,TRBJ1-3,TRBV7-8,TGTGCCAGCAGATTTCCCGAGACAGACTCTGGAAACACCATATATTTT,CASRFPETDSGNTIYF
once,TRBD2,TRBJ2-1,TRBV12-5,TGTGCTAGTGGTGCAGGGACTAGCGCTAGCAATGAGCAGTTCTTC,CASGAGTSASNEQFF
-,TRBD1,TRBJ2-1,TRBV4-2,TGTGCCAGCAGCCAAGATGTAATAGGACAGGGGGGCGATGAGCAGTTCTTC,CASSQDVIGQGGDEQFF
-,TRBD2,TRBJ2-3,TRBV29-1,TGCAGCCTTGAGCGGGGGGGCCCAGATACGCAGTATTTT,CSLERGGPDTQYF
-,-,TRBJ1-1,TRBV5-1,TGCGCCAGCACTCCAATGGGCGGGAACACTGAAGCTTTCTTT,CASTPMGGNTEAFF
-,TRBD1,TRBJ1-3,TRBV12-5,TGTGCTAGTGGTCCCTCCCTCTGGACAGGGTCGTTCTCTGGAAACACCATATATTTT,CASGPSLWTGSFSGNTIYF
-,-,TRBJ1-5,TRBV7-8,TGTGCCAGCAGCCCCCCTCGGGGGGCGGGTCAGCCCCAGCATTTT,CASSPPRGAGQPQHF
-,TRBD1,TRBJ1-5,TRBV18,TGTGCCAGCTCATCCGGACAGGGGGCCCTAAATCAGCCCCAGCATTTT,CASSSGQGALNQPQHF
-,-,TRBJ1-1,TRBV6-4,TGTGCCAGCAAAGGGGGATACATGAACACTGAAGCTTTCTTT,CASKGGYMNTEAFF
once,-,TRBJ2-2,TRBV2,TGTGCCAGCAGTGAAGCGTACTGGAACACCGGGGAGCTGTTTTTT,CASSEAYWNTGELFF
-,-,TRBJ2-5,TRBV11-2,TGTGCCAGCAGCTCTCGGGACTCTTCGCCTTACTTC,CASSSRDSSPYF
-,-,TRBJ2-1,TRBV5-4,TGTGCCAGCAGCCTGTACGGGGTGCAGGGCAAGTTCTTC,CASSLYGVQGKFF
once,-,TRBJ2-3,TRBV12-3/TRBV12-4,TGTGCCAGCAGTTTATCGGACACTGATACGCAGTATTTT,CASSLSDTDTQYF
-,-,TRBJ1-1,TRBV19,TGTGCCAGTAGTGTACAGACAGACACTGAAGCTTTCTTT,CASSVQTDTEAFF
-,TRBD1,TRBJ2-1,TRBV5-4,TGTGCCAGCAGTCCGGGACAGGGGTTTTACAATGAGCAGTTCTTC,CASSPGQGFYNEQFF
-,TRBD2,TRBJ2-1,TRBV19,TGTGCCAGTAGTATTCAGAGCCTTCCGGGACTAGCTAATGAGCAGTTCTTC,CASSIQSLPGLANEQFF
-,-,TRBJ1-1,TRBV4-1,TGCGCCAGCAGCCAAGGAGGCGCCCCAGACGAAGCTTTCTTT,CASSQGGAPDEAFF
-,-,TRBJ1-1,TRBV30,TGTGCCTGGGTCCGGGACGACACTGAAGCTTTCTTT,CAWVRDDTEAFF
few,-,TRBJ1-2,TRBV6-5,TGTGCCAGCAGCTTGACCAGTAGCTATGGCTACACCTTC,CASSLTSSYGYTF
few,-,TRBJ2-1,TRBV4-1,TGCGCCAGCAGCCAAGATAGTGCAGGGGAGTTCTTC,CASSQDSAGEFF
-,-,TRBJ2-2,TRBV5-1,TGCGCCAGCAGCTTGGCCCACAGGTCTGCCACCGGGGAGCTGTTTTTT,CASSLAHRSATGELFF
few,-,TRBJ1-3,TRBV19,TGTGCCAGTAGCCCCCAGGGATTGAGTGCTGGAAACACCATATATTTT,CASSPQGLSAGNTIYF
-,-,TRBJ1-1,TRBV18,TGTGCCAGCTCAGAGGGACATCTGGGCTCATTGAGGACTGAAGCTTTCTTT,CASSEGHLGSLRTEAFF
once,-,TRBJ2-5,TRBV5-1,TGCGCCAGCAGCTTGGTGGGCCAAGAGACCCAGTACTTC,CASSLVGQETQYF
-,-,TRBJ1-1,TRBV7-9,TGTGCCAGCAGCCCCAACCAGTTGAAGGCTTTCTTT,CASSPNQLKAFF
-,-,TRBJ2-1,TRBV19,TGTGCCAGTAGCCCCCTTAGGGGAAATGAGCAGTTCTTC,CASSPLRGNEQFF
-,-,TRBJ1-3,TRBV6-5,TGTGCCAGCAGTTACTCGAACTCCCTCTCTGGAAACACCATATATTTT,CASSYSNSLSGNTIYF
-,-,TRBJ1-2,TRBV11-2,TGTGCCAGCAGCCGCCCTCCTGGGGGAGAAGGCTACACCTTC,CASSRPPGGEGYTF
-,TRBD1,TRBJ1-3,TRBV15,TGTGCCACCAGCAGAGATCCCCAGGGGGCGGCCTCTGGAAACACCATATATTTT,CATSRDPQGAASGNTIYF
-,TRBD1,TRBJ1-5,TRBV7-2,TGTGCCAGCAGCTTAGGGGACAGGGGGTATCAGCCCCAGCATTTT,CASSLGDRGYQPQHF
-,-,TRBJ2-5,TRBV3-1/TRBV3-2,TGTGCCAGCAGCCAAGGCAGGTCTTTCGCGGAGACCCAGTACTTC,CASSQGRSFAETQYF
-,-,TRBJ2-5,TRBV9,TGTGCCAGCAGCGTAGGGCTGCTGCAAGAGACCCAGTACTTC,CASSVGLLQETQYF
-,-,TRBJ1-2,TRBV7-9,TGTGCCAGCAGCATCGCTCCGGGAGACGAGGGTGGCTACACCTTC,CASSIAPGDEGGYTF
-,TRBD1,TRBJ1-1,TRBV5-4,TGTGCCAGCAGCTGGGACAGGACCACTGAAGCTTTCTTT,CASSWDRTTEAFF
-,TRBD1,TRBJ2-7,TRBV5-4,TGTGCCAGCAGCTCCCCGGGACAGGTCCACTACGAGCAGTACTTC,CASSSPGQVHYEQYF
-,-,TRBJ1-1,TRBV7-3,TGTGCCAGCAGCTTATACCAGGGACCACGCGAAGCTTTCTTT,CASSLYQGPREAFF
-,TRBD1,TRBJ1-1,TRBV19,TGTGCCAGTAGCGACAGGGGTAACACTGAAGCTTTCTTT,CASSDRGNTEAFF
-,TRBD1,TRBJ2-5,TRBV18,TGTGCCAGCTCTCCCCTTCGACAGGGCCTGTACCAAGAGACCCAGTACTTC,CASSPLRQGLYQETQYF
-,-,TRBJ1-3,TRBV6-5,TGTGCCAGCAGTTACTCGAGAAACACCATATATTTT,CASSYSRNTIYF
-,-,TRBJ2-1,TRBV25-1,TGTGCCAGCAGTGAACACCATAGCGGTTCCTACAATGAGCAGTTCTTC,CASSEHHSGSYNEQFF
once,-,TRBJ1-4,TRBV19,TGTGCCAGTAGTCCGACAGAGGGGGGAGATGAAAAACTGTTTTTT,CASSPTEGGDEKLFF
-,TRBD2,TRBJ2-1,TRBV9,TGTGCCAGCAGCGTAGATCCTAGCGGGAGTAATGAGCAGTTCTTC,CASSVDPSGSNEQFF
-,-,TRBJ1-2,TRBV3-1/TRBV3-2,TGTGCCAGCAGCCAAACCGGGGCCTATGGCTACACCTTC,CASSQTGAYGYTF
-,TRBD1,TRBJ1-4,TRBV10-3,TGTGCCATTCGGGACAGGAACGAAAAACTGTTTTTT,CAIRDRNEKLFF
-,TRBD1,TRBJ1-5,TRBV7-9,TGTGCCAGCAGCTTAGTGGGACAGGGGATTTATCAGCCCCAGCATTTT,CASSLVGQGIYQPQHF
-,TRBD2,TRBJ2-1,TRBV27,TGTGCCAGCAGCTCCTTGGGACTAGCGGGGAACAATGAGCAGTTCTTC,CASSSLGLAGNNEQFF
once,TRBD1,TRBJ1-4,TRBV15,TGTGCCACCAGCAGCCCGACAGGGTACGGGGCTAATGAAAAACTGTTTTTT,CATSSPTGYGANEKLFF
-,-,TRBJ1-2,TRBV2,TGTGCCACAGCCGGACAGATCATCCATGGCTACACCTTC,CATAGQIIHGYTF
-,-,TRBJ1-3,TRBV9,TGTGCCAGCAGCGAGCTCTCTGGAAACACCATATATTTT,CASSELSGNTIYF
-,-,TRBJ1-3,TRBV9,TGTGCCAGCAGCGTAGGACCGGCGTTCTCTGGAAACACCATATATTTT,CASSVGPAFSGNTIYF
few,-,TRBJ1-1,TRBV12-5,TGTGCTAGTGGTTTGATGGAGAACACTGAAGCTTTCTTT,CASGLMENTEAFF
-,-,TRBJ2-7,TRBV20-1,TGCAGTGTAGGGGGGCCCTACGAGCAGTACTTC,CSVGGPYEQYF
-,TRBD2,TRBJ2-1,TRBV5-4,TGTGCCAGCAGCCTAGGACTAGCGGGAAGCTCCTACAATGAGCAGTTCTTC,CASSLGLAGSSYNEQFF
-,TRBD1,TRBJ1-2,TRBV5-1,TGCGCCAGCAGCTTGGAACCCAGGGGGATTTTATCGGGAGGCTACACCTTC,CASSLEPRGILSGGYTF
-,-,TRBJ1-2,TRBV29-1,TGCAGCGTTGTTGCCGGGACATACTATGGCTACACCTTC,CSVVAGTYYGYTF
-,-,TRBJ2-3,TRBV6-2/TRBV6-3,TGTGCCAGCAGTTACTCGGGCAGGGGGGGAGATACGCAGTATTTT,CASSYSGRGGDTQYF
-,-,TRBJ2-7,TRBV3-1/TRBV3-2,TGTCCCAGCAGAAAGAGGGGGGGGGCCCACGAGCAGTACTTC,CPSRKRGGAHEQYF
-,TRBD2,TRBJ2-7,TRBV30,TGTGCCTGGAGTGTAGGGCTAGCGGGGGACGAGCAGTACTTC,CAWSVGLAGDEQYF